This T cell receptor beta chain was found in a study of blood T cell repertoires in COVID-19. Between the trimmed V and J ends, which lost 1 base and 7 bases, there was a span of 16 bases. CDR3 size: 15 residues. Germline CDR1 is SEHNR and CDR2 is FQNEAQ (reference sequence). Source study methods: The authors estimated nucleated cell counts from reference gene primer amplification. Measured with immunoSEQ multiplex PCR; TCRdb has only the in-frame clones, and not every one. Clone size and V and J calls were adopted from that table, with D and trimming inferred from the DNA. Of over 200,000 clones in the sample, roughly 83% were seen once.

This receptor was obtained from a middle-aged man with acute or convalescent COVID-19. Sequencing was done on a sample of peripheral blood. The V gene is TRBV7-9, the J gene TRBJ1-2, with TRBD1 as a possible D gene (5 bases). The CDR3 region has the DNA TGTGCCAGCAGCTTAGAGACAGCGCGCGTCGGTGGCTACACCTTC. It yields the protein CASSLETARVGGYTF.